This T cell receptor beta chain comes out of a study of blood T cell repertoires in COVID-19 (dated by TCRdb to about 2020). Notes on the research overall: The collaborator samples originated in the United States, Italy and Spain and spanned the acute and convalescent phases of COVID-19. Where available, HLA class I and class II types were taken from metadata supplied by the sample provider and were not determined by assay-based typing. The dataset comprised deeply sampled blood TCRbeta repertoires from subjects exposed to, actively infected with, or recovered from COVID-19. The prospective study material was composed of cDNA or gDNA derived from T cells, B-cell-depleted T cells, or PBMCs. Samples came from the ongoing ImmuneRACE study (first 160 participants) plus 1,254 subjects from 6 global collaborators. The repertoires were made available in a free public database intended to serve as a resource for research on the immune response to SARS-CoV-2. A de-identified subject ID, COVID-19 status, age in years and sex were almost always included in the sample metadata.

The full study reports these points: Clinical and demographic metadata were provided uncurated, with the amount varying by source and participant.

TCRbeta CDR3 regions were amplified from genomic DNA using the immunoSEQ Assay, a bias-controlled multiplex PCR. Per the authors' processing: The number of nucleated cells in each sample was estimated from the amplification of reference gene primers within the assay. To quantify the absolute abundance of each unique TCRbeta CDR3 rearrangement, sequence reads were collapsed and filtered. For each sample, productive Simpson clonality was calculated as the square root of Simpson's diversity index across productive rearrangements. Not all clones reach the TCRdb copy of this immuneACCESS table, which keeps in-frame sequences only. Checked studies attribute under half of the gap to unresolved V genes and leave the rest unexplained. The V and J calls and clone size are taken from that table; D and trimming were inferred from the DNA. Counted in this sample were 98,000 or so clones; about 89% of them appeared once. The leading ten clones occupy approximately 5.1% of the sample.

Each collaborating institution followed its own protocols to collect whole blood in K2EDTA tubes. For TCRbeta analysis, collaborator samples were shipped as frozen whole blood, as isolated PBMCs, or as DNA extracted from either sample type. Note on this clone: No antigen is known for it. Within one base of it there is no much larger clone, and no base qualities were kept.

From a lookup of the germline V gene (reference sequence), CDR1 and CDR2 are LNHDA and SQIVND. Its CDR3 holds 18 amino acids, cysteine through phenylalanine. The retained sequence is limited to the CDR3, 54 bases, with the frame set at the first base. V has 5 bases trimmed and J has 1 base trimmed; junction bases matching no gene number 14. The chain uses TRBV19 and TRBJ2-4; 7 bases in the middle match TRBD1. Sequencing used peripheral blood. The source of this sequence is a human donor in a cohort sampled during active COVID-19. The CDR3 region: CASSPYTGEGLAKNIQYF. The nucleotides are TGTGCCAGTAGTCCGTACACAGGGGAAGGTTTGGCCAAAAACATTCAGTACTTC.